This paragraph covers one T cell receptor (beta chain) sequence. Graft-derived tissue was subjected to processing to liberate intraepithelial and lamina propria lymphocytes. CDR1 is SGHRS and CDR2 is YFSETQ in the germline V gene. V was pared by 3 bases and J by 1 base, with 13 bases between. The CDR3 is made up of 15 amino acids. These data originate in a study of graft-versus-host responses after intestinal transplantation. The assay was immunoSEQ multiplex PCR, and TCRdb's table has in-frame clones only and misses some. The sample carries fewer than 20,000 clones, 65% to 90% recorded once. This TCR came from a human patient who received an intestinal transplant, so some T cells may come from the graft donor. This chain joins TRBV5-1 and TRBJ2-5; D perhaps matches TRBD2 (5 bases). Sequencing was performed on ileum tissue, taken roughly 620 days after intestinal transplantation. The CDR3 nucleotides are TGCGCCAGCAGCTCAGAGGGTCGAAGCCAAGAGACCCAGTACTTC. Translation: CASSSEGRSQETQYF.